These 24 T cell receptor beta chains came from one sample sequenced in a study of PD-1 blockade in classical Hodgkin lymphoma. The assay was immunoSEQ multiplex PCR, and TCRdb's table has in-frame clones only and misses some. The repertoire has approximately 79,000 clones, approximately 91% of them found once; the top ten carry over 2%. Each and every patient relapsed after autologous stem cell transplantation, and patients got differing brentuximab vedotin exposure. This material consisted of peripheral blood mononuclear cells (PBMCs), taken before the second cycle of nivolumab. These receptors were collected from a human donor with classical Hodgkin lymphoma.

The J gene is TRBJ1-2, the V gene TRBV19, with unresolved D. Trimming took off 7 bases at V and 8 bases at J, with 23 bases between the two ends. The CDR3 is made up of 15 amino acids. CDR1 is LNHDA, CDR2 SQIVND, per germline (reference sequence). CDR3 nucleotides: TGTGCCAGTATAACCTCTTCCCGGGTCTACGGAGGCTACACCTTC. Its translation is CASITSSRVYGGYTF.

The CDR3, as DNA: TGCGCCAGCAGGCCGGGACAGGGGGGGAAGGACGAGCAGTACTTC. The encoded protein is CASRPGQGGKDEQYF. The chain employs TRBV4-1 and TRBJ2-7; 11 bases align to TRBD1. Germline V gives CDR1 MGHRA, CDR2 YSYEKL. V shed 6 bases and J 5 bases; nucleotides not matched to a gene: 9. CDR3 length: 15 residues.

This chain links TRBV7-6 with TRBJ1-3, with unresolved D. V was trimmed by 5 bases and J by 0 bases, leaving 11 bases between them. The CDR3 is 15 residues long. The germline V gene has CDR1 SGHVS and CDR2 FNYEAQ. In DNA form, the CDR3 reads TGTGCCAGCAGCCCCCGGGTCCTCTCTGGAAACACCATATATTTT. It codes for CASSPRVLSGNTIYF.

This clone was seen just once. V gene TRBV7-9 combines with J gene TRBJ2-4; 7 bases are a match to TRBD1. Germline assignment: CDR1 SEHNR and CDR2 FQNEAQ (reference sequence). This CDR3 region has 18 residues. After removal of 4 bases from V and 7 bases from J, the junction contained 19 bases not matched to a gene. CDR3 loop: CASSSHPSPDRVTNIQYF. In DNA form, the CDR3 reads TGTGCCAGCAGCTCACACCCCTCTCCCGACAGGGTAACCAACATTCAGTACTTC.

This sequence joins TRBV5-1 and TRBJ1-2, with 9 bases matching TRBD1. There are 14 residues in the CDR3. V was clipped by 5 bases and J by 8 bases; unmatched bases: 10. Germline V gene data show CDR1 as SGHRS and CDR2 as YFSETQ. The CDR3 here is CASSTGTGYKGYTF. The CDR3 DNA sequence: TGCGCCAGCAGTACCGGGACAGGGTATAAAGGCTACACCTTC.

The rearrangement joins TRBV27 to TRBJ2-7; 14 bases match TRBD2. CDR1 MNHEY and CDR2 SMNVEV come from the germline V gene (reference sequence). V trimming: 4 bases; J trimming: 6 bases; junction bases outside the gene matches: 2. The CDR3 is 14 amino acids. CDR3 sequence: CASSYGLAGGEQYF. The CDR3 nucleotides are TGTGCCAGCAGTTACGGACTAGCGGGAGGCGAGCAGTACTTC.

The chain links TRBV27 to TRBJ1-1; D ambiguous. Germline-derived CDR1 and CDR2 are MNHEY and SMNVEV (reference sequence). V was clipped by 6 bases and J by 3 bases, with 14 bases between them. The CDR3 contains 14 residues. CDR3 sequence: CASRPTVRDTEAFF. Here the CDR3 DNA reads TGTGCCAGCAGACCCACCGTGCGGGACACTGAAGCTTTCTTT.

The chain employs TRBV7-6 and TRBJ1-1; TRBD1 aligns across 9 bases. The trim removed 4 bases at V and 6 bases at J, leaving 6 bases unmatched. CDR3 length: 14 amino acids. Looked up from germline, CDR1 is SGHVS and CDR2 is FNYEAQ. The CDR3 region has the DNA TGTGCCAGCAGCTCCACAGGGGGCGGAGCTGAAGCTTTCTTT. Translated: CASSSTGGGAEAFF.

The chain combines TRBV27 with TRBJ1-2, with D possibly TRBD1 on 6 matching bases. The germline V gene encodes CDR1 MNHEY and CDR2 SMNVEV (reference sequence). The V and J ends lost 6 bases and 8 bases respectively, with 19 bases between them. CDR3 size: 14 residues. As DNA, the CDR3 is TGTGCCAGCAGCTCAAGGGGGGGGCTCGAAGGCTACACCTTC. It codes for CASSSRGGLEGYTF.

This chain joins TRBV28 and TRBJ2-7; 10 nucleotides align to TRBD2. With 6 bases clipped from V and 7 bases from J, the junction kept 6 bases outside the gene matches. CDR1 and CDR2 (germline): MDHEN, SYDVKM. CDR3 length: 13 residues. The CDR3 nucleotides read TGTGCCAGCAGCCCGGGACTAGCGAGGGAGCAGTACTTC. Protein product: CASSPGLAREQYF.

The chain employs TRBV7-7 and TRBJ2-5, with D hard to call. Germline values: CDR1 SSHAT, CDR2 FNYEAQ (reference sequence). The CDR3 has 13 residues. The V gene lost 0 bases and the J gene lost 5 bases, with 7 bases spanning the gap. The CDR3 coding sequence is TGTGCCAGCAGCTTAGCGTCGTACGAGACCCAGTACTTC. This translates into CASSLASYETQYF.

The chain links TRBV18 to TRBJ1-5; 9 positions match TRBD1. Per germline, CDR1 KGHSH and CDR2 LQKENI. The V gene end was trimmed by 1 base and the J gene end by 3 bases; junction bases not matched to a gene: 1. This CDR3 has 15 residues. CDR3 region: CASSPRQGDNQPQHF. Here the CDR3 DNA reads TGTGCCAGCTCACCACGACAGGGGGACAATCAGCCCCAGCATTTT.

The chain is built from TRBV6-5 and TRBJ1-1; 7 bases match TRBD1. This CDR3 is 14 amino acids long. Germline-derived CDR1 and CDR2 are MNHEY and SVGAGI. The junction had 9 bases not matched to a gene; V was cut back by 7 bases and J by 4 bases. CDR3 coding DNA: TGTGCCAGCAATACAGGGGCTCTCCTCACTGAAGCTTTCTTT. This encodes CASNTGALLTEAFF.

This clone was detected only a few times. V usage is TRBV27 and J usage is TRBJ2-1; D unclear. V was trimmed by 4 bases and J by 5 bases, leaving 12 bases between them. In germline, CDR1 is MNHEY, CDR2 SMNVEV (reference sequence). The CDR3 runs 14 residues. CDR3 region: CASSWAETNNEQFF. CDR3 nucleotides: TGTGCCAGCAGTTGGGCGGAAACGAACAATGAGCAGTTCTTC.

The genes are TRBV7-6 and TRBJ2-1, with 9 bases aligning to TRBD1. Trimming removed 0 bases from V and 8 bases from J; junction bases left unmatched: 5. CDR3 length: 15 residues. Germline V gene lookup returns CDR1 SGHVS and CDR2 FNYEAQ. Here the CDR3 reads CASSLAGGQGDEQFF. Here the CDR3 DNA reads TGTGCCAGCAGCTTAGCAGGGGGACAGGGCGATGAGCAGTTCTTC.

V usage is TRBV6-1 and J usage is TRBJ1-3; possibly TRBD1 for D (5 bases). Trimming left V 9 bases short and J 0 bases short, with 12 bases between. CDR1 is MNHNS and CDR2 is SASEGT in the germline V gene. The CDR3 loop spans 14 amino acids. The CDR3 sequence: CASGGPTSGNTIYF. The CDR3 nucleotides read TGTGCCAGTGGGGGTCCCACCTCTGGAAACACCATATATTTT.

J is TRBJ1-4 and V is TRBV15; no clear D gene. The CDR3 is 15 residues long. Germline CDR1 reads LNHNV; CDR2 reads YYDKDF (reference sequence). V was cut by 1 base and J by 0 bases, with 6 bases left in between. CDR3 protein: CATSRVAATNEKLFF. The CDR3 DNA is TGTGCCACCAGCAGAGTGGCAGCAACTAATGAAAAACTGTTTTTT.

The J gene is TRBJ2-3, the V gene TRBV5-4; the D is unclear. With 0 bases removed from V and 2 bases from J, the gap between germline ends came to 7 bases. Germline V gene data show CDR1 as SGHNT and CDR2 as YYREEE (reference sequence). This CDR3 is built from 14 residues. CDR3 DNA sequence: TGTGCCAGCAGCTTGGGACTTGACACAGATACGCAGTATTTT. It codes for CASSLGLDTDTQYF.

The V call is TRBV6-6, the J call TRBJ1-1; 8 bases match TRBD1. The CDR3 spans 15 residues. V lost 5 bases to trimming and J lost 4 bases; unmatched junction nucleotides: 9. Germline-derived CDR1 and CDR2 are MNHNY and SVGAGI (reference sequence). The CDR3 sequence is CASSPVHRGGTEAFF. CDR3 in DNA: TGTGCCAGCAGTCCAGTACACAGGGGGGGCACTGAAGCTTTCTTT.

The chain carries TRBV30 and TRBJ1-1; possible D gene TRBD1, 5 bases. The CDR3 is made up of 13 amino acids. Trimming stripped 0 bases from V and 4 bases from J, with 9 bases between. Germline V CDR1 and CDR2: GTSNPN, SVGIG (reference sequence). The CDR3 is CAWSVPGVTEAFF. The DNA for the CDR3 is TGTGCCTGGAGTGTACCGGGGGTCACTGAAGCTTTCTTT.

The rearrangement joins TRBV27 to TRBJ2-1; D is unresolved. From germline, CDR1 is MNHEY and CDR2 SMNVEV (reference sequence). The CDR3 loop spans 16 amino acids. V dropped 3 bases and J dropped 0 bases, with 12 bases sitting between them. CDR3 coding DNA: TGTGCCAGCAGTTTTCGTGGAGCAGGCTCCTACAATGAGCAGTTCTTC. Translated: CASSFRGAGSYNEQFF.

The rearrangement uses TRBV29-1 and TRBJ2-1; D gene ambiguous. V lost 8 bases, J lost 0 bases, and 23 bases lay in between. The CDR3 consists of 17 residues. The germline V gene encodes CDR1 SQVTM and CDR2 ANQGSEA. In DNA, the CDR3 is TGCAGCCTCCACCGCGCGGAGCCCCGAAGCTCCTACAATGAGCAGTTCTTC. Encoded protein: CSLHRAEPRSSYNEQFF.

J is TRBJ2-7 and V is TRBV28; 7 nucleotides align to TRBD1. The V gene's germline CDR1 is MDHEN and CDR2 SYDVKM. V was clipped by 3 bases and J by 0 bases; unmatched bases: 5. The CDR3 extends over 15 amino acids. The CDR3 DNA reads TGTGCCAGCAGTTTTTTCGGGGACAGCTCCTACGAGCAGTACTTC. Translated, it gives CASSFFGDSSYEQYF.

The V call is TRBV30, the J call TRBJ2-7; 11 positions match TRBD2. This CDR3 has 17 amino acids. V dropped 0 bases and J dropped 3; count of bases not matched to a gene: 10. The germline CDR1 and CDR2 sequences are GTSNPN and SVGIG (reference sequence). The CDR3 loop reads CAWSVVAGGRAYYEQYF. CDR3 DNA sequence: TGTGCCTGGAGTGTGGTAGCGGGAGGGCGGGCTTACTACGAGCAGTACTTC.